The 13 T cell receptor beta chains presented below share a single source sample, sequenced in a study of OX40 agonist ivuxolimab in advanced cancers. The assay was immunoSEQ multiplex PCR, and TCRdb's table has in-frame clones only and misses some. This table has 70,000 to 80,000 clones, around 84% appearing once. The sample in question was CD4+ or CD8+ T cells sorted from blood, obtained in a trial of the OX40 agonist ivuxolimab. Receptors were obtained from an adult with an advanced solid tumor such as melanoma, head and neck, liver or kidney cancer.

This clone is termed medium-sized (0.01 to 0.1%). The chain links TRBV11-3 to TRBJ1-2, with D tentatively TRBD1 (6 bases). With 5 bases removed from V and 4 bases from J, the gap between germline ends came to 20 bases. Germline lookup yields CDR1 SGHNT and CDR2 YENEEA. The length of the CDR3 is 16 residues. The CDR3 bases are TGTGCCAGCAGCATCACTAGTCACAGGGATCTCTATGGCTACACCTTC. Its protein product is CASSITSHRDLYGYTF.

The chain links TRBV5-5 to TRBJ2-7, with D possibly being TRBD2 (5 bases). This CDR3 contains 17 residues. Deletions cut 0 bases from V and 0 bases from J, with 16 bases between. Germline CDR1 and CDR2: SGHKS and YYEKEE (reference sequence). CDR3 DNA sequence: TGTGCCAGCAGCTTGGCAGAGGACGTCACTAGCTCCTACGAGCAGTACTTC. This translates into CASSLAEDVTSSYEQYF.

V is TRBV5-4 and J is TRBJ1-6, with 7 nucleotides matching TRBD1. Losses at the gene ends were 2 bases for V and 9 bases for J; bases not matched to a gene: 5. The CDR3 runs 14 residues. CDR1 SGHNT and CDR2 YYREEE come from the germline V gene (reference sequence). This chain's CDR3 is CASSFNRGRSPLHF. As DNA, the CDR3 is TGTGCCAGCAGCTTCAACAGGGGTCGTTCACCCCTCCACTTT.

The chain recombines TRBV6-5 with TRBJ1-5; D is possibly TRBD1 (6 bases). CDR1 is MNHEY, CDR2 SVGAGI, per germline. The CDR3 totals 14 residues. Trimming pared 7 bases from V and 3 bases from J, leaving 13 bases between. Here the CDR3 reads CASTSRGSNQPQHF. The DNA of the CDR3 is TGTGCCAGCACCTCCAGGGGCTCCAATCAGCCCCAGCATTTT.

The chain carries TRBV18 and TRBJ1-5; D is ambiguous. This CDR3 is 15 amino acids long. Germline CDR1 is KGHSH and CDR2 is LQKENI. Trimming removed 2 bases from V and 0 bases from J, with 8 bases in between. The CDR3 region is CASSPGLNSNQPQHF. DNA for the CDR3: TGTGCCAGCTCACCAGGGTTGAATAGCAATCAGCCCCAGCATTTT.

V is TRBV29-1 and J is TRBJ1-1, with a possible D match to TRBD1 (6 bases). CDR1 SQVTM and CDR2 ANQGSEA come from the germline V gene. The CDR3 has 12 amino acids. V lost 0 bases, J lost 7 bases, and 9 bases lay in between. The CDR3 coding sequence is TGCAGCGTTGAAGAGGCCAGGGGTGAAGCTTTCTTT. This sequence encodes CSVEEARGEAFF.

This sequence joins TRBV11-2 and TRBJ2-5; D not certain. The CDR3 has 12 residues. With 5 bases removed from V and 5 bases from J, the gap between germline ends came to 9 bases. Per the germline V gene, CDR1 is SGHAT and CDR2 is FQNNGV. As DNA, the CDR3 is TGTGCCAGCAGCAAAACACCGGAGACCCAGTACTTC. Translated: CASSKTPETQYF.

This CDR3 is CASSSGQTWGLNTEAFF. CDR3 nucleotide sequence: TGTGCCAGCAGTTCGGGACAGACCTGGGGTTTGAACACTGAAGCTTTCTTT. The V gene is TRBV28, the J gene TRBJ1-1, with 7 bases identical to TRBD1. This CDR3 is built from 17 residues. The ends lost 4 bases at V and 0 bases at J; junction bases unmatched: 11. Germline V gene lookup returns CDR1 MDHEN and CDR2 SYDVKM.

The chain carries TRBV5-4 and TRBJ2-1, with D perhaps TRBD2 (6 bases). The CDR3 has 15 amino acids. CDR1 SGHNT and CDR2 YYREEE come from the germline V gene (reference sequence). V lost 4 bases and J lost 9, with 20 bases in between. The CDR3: CASSQGTGPGREQFF. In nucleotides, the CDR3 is TGTGCCAGCAGCCAAGGGACTGGCCCCGGACGTGAGCAGTTCTTC.

The CDR3 is CASRSKQGTYEQYF. The CDR3 DNA reads TGTGCCAGCAGGTCGAAACAGGGCACCTACGAGCAGTACTTC. This chain connects TRBV6-5 to TRBJ2-7; possible D gene TRBD1, 6 bases. This CDR3 has 14 amino acids. CDR1 and CDR2 from the germline V gene are MNHEY and SVGAGI. Trimming removed 6 bases from V and 2 bases from J, with 14 bases in between.

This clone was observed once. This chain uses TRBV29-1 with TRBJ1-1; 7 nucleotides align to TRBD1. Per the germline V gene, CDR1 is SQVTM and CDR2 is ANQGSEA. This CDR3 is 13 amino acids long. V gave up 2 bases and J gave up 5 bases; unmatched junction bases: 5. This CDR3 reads CSVERQGRTEAFF. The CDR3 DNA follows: TGCAGCGTTGAAAGACAGGGTAGGACTGAAGCTTTCTTT.

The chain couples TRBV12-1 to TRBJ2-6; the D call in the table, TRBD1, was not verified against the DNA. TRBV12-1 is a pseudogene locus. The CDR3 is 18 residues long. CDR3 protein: CASSYSTVGQSRANVLTF. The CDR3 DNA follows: TGTGCCAGCAGCTACAGTACTGTAGGACAAAGTCGGGCCAACGTCCTGACTTTC.

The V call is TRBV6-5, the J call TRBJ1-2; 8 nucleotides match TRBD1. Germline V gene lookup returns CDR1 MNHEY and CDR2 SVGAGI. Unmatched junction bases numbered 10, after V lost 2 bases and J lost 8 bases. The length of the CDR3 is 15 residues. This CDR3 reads CASSYGTGLSRGYTF. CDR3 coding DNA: TGTGCCAGCAGTTACGGGACAGGATTATCGCGGGGCTACACCTTC.